Shown below are 21 T cell receptor beta chains from a single sample sequenced in a study of T cell repertoires in cytomegalovirus infection. TCRdb reprocessed the reads with MiXCR, giving one entry per CDR3 protein. In the table there are under 500,000 distinct CDR3 sequences, roughly 46% of which are singletons. For these receptors, no antigen is known. Sequenced here: cultured PBMCs, sampled from culture after CMV antigen stimulation. These receptor sequences come from a human donor in good health (CMV status not recorded). Some clones in this sample may be carry-over from other donors' samples.

The gene calls are TRBV4-1 and TRBJ2-2; 10 bases are shared with TRBD1. V was pared by 1 base and J by 5 bases, with 1 base of the junction left unmatched. The CDR3 has 15 amino acids. The germline CDR1 and CDR2 sequences are MGHRA and YSYEKL. DNA of the CDR3: TGCGCCAGCAGCCAAGGACAGGGGGCGACCGGGGAGCTGTTTTTT. As protein: CASSQGQGATGELFF.

This clonotype was detected a few times. The gene calls are TRBV7-9 and TRBJ2-5; D might be TRBD1 (6 bases). Trimming shortened V by 1 base and J by 2 bases, and 8 bases separated the two germline ends. Germline CDR1 and CDR2: SEHNR and FQNEAQ (reference sequence). The CDR3 is 14 residues long. The DNA of the CDR3 is TGTGCCAGCAGCTTAGTTGGACAGCAAGAGACCCAGTACTTC. Residues: CASSLVGQQETQYF.

The V call is TRBV2, the J call TRBJ1-5; perhaps TRBD1 as D (6 bases). The CDR3 contains 12 residues. Looked up from germline, CDR1 is SNHLY and CDR2 is FYNNEI. The ends were cut back, 8 bases at V and 10 bases at J, with 15 bases in the middle. The CDR3 loop is CASRGEGGPQHF. The CDR3 nucleotides are TGTGCCAGCCGGGGGGAAGGGGGACCCCAGCATTTT.

The CDR3: CASSPTGTSGTYEQYF. CDR3 nucleotide sequence: TGTGCCAGCAGTCCAACAGGGACTAGCGGGACCTACGAGCAGTACTTC. The chain recombines TRBV27 with TRBJ2-7, with 13 bases matching TRBD2. Losses at the gene ends were 5 bases for V and 2 bases for J; bases not matched to a gene: 6. CDR1 and CDR2 from the germline V gene are MNHEY and SMNVEV (reference sequence). The CDR3 is made up of 16 amino acids.

Worth noting for this clonotype: The junction departs from the called germline gene at one end, perhaps through a read error. The rearrangement uses TRBV6-6 and TRBJ1-2; unclear D gene. Per the germline V gene, CDR1 is MNHNY and CDR2 is SVGAGI (reference sequence). CDR3 size: 13 residues. CDR3 sequence reads: CASELQRNYGSTF. The CDR3 DNA reads TGTGCCAGCGAATTGCAACGAAACTATGGCTCCACCTTC.

The V gene is TRBV6-8, the J gene TRBJ1-6; D is unclear. This CDR3 is 15 amino acids long. V lost 3 bases to trimming and J lost 7 bases, with 13 bases between them. Germline CDR1 and CDR2: MNHGY and SAAAGT. This chain's CDR3 is CASSYGFLVNSPLHF. Here the CDR3 DNA reads TGTGCCAGCAGTTATGGGTTCTTGGTGAATTCACCCCTCCACTTT.

There are a few counts of this clonotype. The chain joins TRBV11-2 to TRBJ2-2, with 7 bases lining up with TRBD1. Germline CDR1 is SGHAT and CDR2 is FQNNGV. This CDR3 contains 17 residues. Germline trimming cut 5 bases from V and 1 base from J; bases unmatched to any gene: 10. For the CDR3, the DNA is TGTGCCAGCAGCCGGCGAGGGACAGATAGGAACACCGGGGAGCTGTTTTTT. It encodes CASSRRGTDRNTGELFF.

The sample holds many counts of this clonotype. J is TRBJ2-2 and V is TRBV7-2; no firm D call. This CDR3 contains 11 residues. Per the germline V gene, CDR1 is SGHTA and CDR2 is FQGNSA. V lost 2 bases and J 5 bases, leaving 0 bases between the germline ends. CDR3 residues: CASSLTGELFF. DNA of the CDR3: TGTGCCAGCAGCTTAACCGGGGAGCTGTTTTTT.

In this sample, this clonotype turned up many times. The chain joins TRBV7-2 to TRBJ1-5; 7 bases match TRBD1. CDR1 SGHTA and CDR2 FQGNSA come from the germline V gene. The CDR3 covers 16 residues. V was pared by 6 bases and J by 8 bases, with 16 bases of the junction left unmatched. The CDR3 spells CASSTDRGTAREPQHF. The CDR3 DNA reads as TGTGCCAGCAGTACAGACCGTGGGACAGCCCGCGAGCCCCAGCATTTT.

This clonotype was detected a few times. This chain links TRBV20-1 with TRBJ2-1, with D possibly called TRBD1 or TRBD2 (5 bases each). This CDR3 contains 14 residues. The germline V and J ends were trimmed by 5 bases and 10 bases, with 21 bases remaining between them. The germline V gene encodes CDR1 DFQATT and CDR2 SNEGSKA (reference sequence). In DNA, the CDR3 is TGCAGTGCTCCCGGGACCAGTTGGGGCCAAGAGCAGTTCTTC. Its translation: CSAPGTSWGQEQFF.

J is TRBJ2-7 and V is TRBV28; 8 nucleotides agree with TRBD1. The CDR3 runs to 14 residues. V gave up 7 bases and J gave up 4 bases; unmatched junction bases: 9. The germline V gene encodes CDR1 MDHEN and CDR2 SYDVKM. The CDR3 loop reads CASMNRDRQYEQYF. The CDR3 DNA follows: TGTGCCAGCATGAACCGGGACAGGCAATACGAGCAGTACTTC.

This clonotype has at least ten counts. The chain links TRBV7-6 to TRBJ2-7; D is unresolved. Per germline, CDR1 SGHVS and CDR2 FNYEAQ. Between the trimmed V and J ends, which lost 0 bases and 3 bases, there was a span of 12 bases. CDR3 length: 15 residues. This chain's CDR3 is CASSLAQTVDYEQYF. In DNA form, the CDR3 reads TGTGCCAGCAGCTTAGCTCAAACTGTAGACTACGAGCAGTACTTC.

In this sample, this clonotype turned up a few times. The chain is built from TRBV12-3 or TRBV12-4 and TRBJ1-6, with D possibly being TRBD1 (6 bases). CDR3 length: 15 residues. The V end lost 2 bases, the J end lost 6 bases, and 11 bases lay between the germline ends. The CDR3 here is CASSLRDTFNSPLHF. DNA of the CDR3: TGTGCCAGCAGTTTAAGGGACACTTTTAATTCACCCCTCCACTTT.

The gene calls are TRBV6-2 or TRBV6-3 and TRBJ2-5; D remains ambiguous. From germline, CDR1 is MNHEY and CDR2 SVGEGT. The CDR3 has 15 residues. V was pared by 0 bases and J by 2 bases, with 10 bases between. The chain's CDR3 is CASSYSVQSQETQYF. CDR3 coding DNA: TGTGCCAGCAGTTACTCTGTTCAATCTCAAGAGACCCAGTACTTC.

This clonotype was observed a few times. V is TRBV6-1 and J is TRBJ2-7; no firm D call. Germline CDR1 is MNHNS and CDR2 is SASEGT. Between the trimmed V and J ends, which lost 0 bases and 2 bases, there was a span of 11 bases. This CDR3 has 15 amino acids. CDR3 sequence: CASSEALPGPYEQYF. The DNA for the CDR3 is TGTGCCAGCAGTGAAGCGCTTCCAGGCCCCTACGAGCAGTACTTC.

A few counts support this clonotype. This chain connects TRBV15 to TRBJ2-2; D gene uncertain. The CDR3 runs 15 residues. The V and J ends lost 0 bases and 0 bases respectively, with 5 bases between them. Germline V gives CDR1 LNHNV, CDR2 YYDKDF (reference sequence). The CDR3 coding sequence is TGTGCCACCAGCAGAGATGGAGCGAACACCGGGGAGCTGTTTTTT. This codes for CATSRDGANTGELFF. The variable domain in full, with the rest retrieved from reference TRBV15 and TRBJ2-2, is DAMVIQNPRYQVTQFGKPVTLSCSQTLNHNVMYWYQQKSSQAPKLLFHYYDKDFNNEADTPDNFQSRRPNTSFCFLDIRSPGLGDTAMYLCATSRDGANTGELFFGEGSRLTVL.

The chain carries TRBV12-3 or TRBV12-4 and TRBJ1-1; 10 positions agree with TRBD1. This CDR3 spans 15 amino acids. V lost 6 bases and J lost 6; bases outside the gene matches: 10. CDR3 coding DNA: TGTGCCAGCAGAGGACAGGGGGTAGATGGCTCTGAAGCTTTCTTT. Residues: CASRGQGVDGSEAFF.

This clonotype was observed a single time. This chain links TRBV15 with TRBJ1-6; D is ambiguous. V was clipped by 0 bases and J by 7 bases, with 10 bases between them. Germline CDR1 LNHNV, CDR2 YYDKDF (reference sequence). The CDR3 is 15 amino acids. The CDR3, as DNA: TGTGCCACCAGCAGAGAGCCGGGCCGCAATTCACCCCTCCACTTT. Protein product: CATSREPGRNSPLHF.

The chain has TRBV7-2 and TRBJ2-7, with D unresolved. CDR1 SGHTA and CDR2 FQGNSA come from the germline V gene. Trimming cost V 1 base and J 8 bases, with 12 bases left between them. CDR3 length: 13 amino acids. The CDR3 here is CASSLVPSAKQYF. CDR3 nucleotide sequence: TGTGCCAGCAGCTTAGTCCCCTCGGCCAAGCAGTACTTC. The full variable domain, in which reference TRBV7-2 and TRBJ2-7 provide the parts outside the CDR3, is GAGVSQSPSNKVTEKGKDVELRCDPISGHTALYWYRQSLGQGLEFLIYFQGNSAPDKSGLPSDRFSAERTGGSVSTLTIQRTQQEDSAVYLCASSLVPSAKQYFGPGTRLTVT.

CDR3 bases: TGCAGTGCTAGCTGGACTCCATCCGACAATGAGCAGTTCTTC. This encodes CSASWTPSDNEQFF. The chain links TRBV20-1 to TRBJ2-1, with TRBD2 as a possible D gene (5 bases). The length of the CDR3 is 14 residues. V lost 3 bases and J lost 5, with 14 bases in between. Germline lookup yields CDR1 DFQATT and CDR2 SNEGSKA (reference sequence).

This clonotype was seen only a few times. V and J are TRBV4-2 and TRBJ2-7, with TRBD2 matching over 7 bases. Germline V gives CDR1 LGHNA, CDR2 YNFKEQ. This CDR3 contains 15 residues. Germline trimming cut 1 base from V and 5 bases from J; bases unmatched to any gene: 8. The CDR3 reads CASSQVWGGGDEQYF. Here the CDR3 DNA reads TGTGCCAGCAGCCAAGTCTGGGGGGGAGGCGACGAGCAGTACTTC.